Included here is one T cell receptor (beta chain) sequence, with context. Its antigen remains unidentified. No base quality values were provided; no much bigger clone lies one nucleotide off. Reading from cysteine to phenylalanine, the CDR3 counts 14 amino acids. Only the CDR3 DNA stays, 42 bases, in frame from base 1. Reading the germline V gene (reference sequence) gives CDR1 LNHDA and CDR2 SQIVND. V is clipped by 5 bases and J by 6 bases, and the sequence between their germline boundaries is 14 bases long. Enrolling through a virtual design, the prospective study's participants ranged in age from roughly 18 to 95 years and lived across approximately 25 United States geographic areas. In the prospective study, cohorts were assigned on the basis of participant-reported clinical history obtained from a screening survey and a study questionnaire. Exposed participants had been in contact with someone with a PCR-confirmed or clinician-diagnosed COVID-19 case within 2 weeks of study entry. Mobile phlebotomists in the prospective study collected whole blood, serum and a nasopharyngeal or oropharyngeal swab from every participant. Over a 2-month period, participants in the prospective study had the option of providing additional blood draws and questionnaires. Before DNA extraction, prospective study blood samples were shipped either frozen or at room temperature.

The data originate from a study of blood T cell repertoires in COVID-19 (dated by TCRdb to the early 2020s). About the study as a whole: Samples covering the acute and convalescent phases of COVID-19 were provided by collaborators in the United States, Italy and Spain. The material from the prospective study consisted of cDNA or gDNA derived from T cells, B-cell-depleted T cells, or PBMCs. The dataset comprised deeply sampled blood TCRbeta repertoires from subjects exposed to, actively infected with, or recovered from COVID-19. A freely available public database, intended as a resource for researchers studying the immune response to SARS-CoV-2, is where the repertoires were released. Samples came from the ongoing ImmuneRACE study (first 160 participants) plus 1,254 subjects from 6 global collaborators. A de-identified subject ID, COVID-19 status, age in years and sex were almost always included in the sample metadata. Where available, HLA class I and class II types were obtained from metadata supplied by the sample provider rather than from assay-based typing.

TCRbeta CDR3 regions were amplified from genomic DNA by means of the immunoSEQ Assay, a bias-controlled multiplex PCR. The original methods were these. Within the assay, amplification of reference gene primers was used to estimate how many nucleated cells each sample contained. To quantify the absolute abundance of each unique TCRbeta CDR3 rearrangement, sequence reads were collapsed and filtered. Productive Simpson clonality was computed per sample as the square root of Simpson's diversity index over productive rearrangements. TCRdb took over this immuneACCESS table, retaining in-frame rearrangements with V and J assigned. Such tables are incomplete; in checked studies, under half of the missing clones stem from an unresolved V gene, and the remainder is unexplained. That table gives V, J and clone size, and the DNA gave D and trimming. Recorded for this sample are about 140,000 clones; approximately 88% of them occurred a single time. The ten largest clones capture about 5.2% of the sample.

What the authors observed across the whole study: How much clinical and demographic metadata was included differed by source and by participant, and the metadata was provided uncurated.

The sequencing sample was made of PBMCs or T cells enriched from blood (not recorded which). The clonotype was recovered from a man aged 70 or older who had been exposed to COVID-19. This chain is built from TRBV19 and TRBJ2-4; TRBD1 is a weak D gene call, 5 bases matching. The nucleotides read TGTGCCAGTAGTGCCCCAGACAGCCCAAACATTCAGTACTTC. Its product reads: CASSAPDSPNIQYF.